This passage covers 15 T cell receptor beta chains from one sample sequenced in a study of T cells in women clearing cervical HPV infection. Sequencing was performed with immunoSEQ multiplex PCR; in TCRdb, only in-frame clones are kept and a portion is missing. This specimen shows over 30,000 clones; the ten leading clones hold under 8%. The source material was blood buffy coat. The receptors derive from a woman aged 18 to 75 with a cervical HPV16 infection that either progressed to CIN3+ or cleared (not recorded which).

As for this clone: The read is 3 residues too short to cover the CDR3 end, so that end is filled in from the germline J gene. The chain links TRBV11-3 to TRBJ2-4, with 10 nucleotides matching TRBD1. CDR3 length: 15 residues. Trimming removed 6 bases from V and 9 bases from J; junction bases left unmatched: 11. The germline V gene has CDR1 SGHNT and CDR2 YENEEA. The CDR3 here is CASSYRPGQGFIQYF. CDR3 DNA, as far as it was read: TGTGCCAGCAGTTATCGACCGGGACAGGGGTTCATT.

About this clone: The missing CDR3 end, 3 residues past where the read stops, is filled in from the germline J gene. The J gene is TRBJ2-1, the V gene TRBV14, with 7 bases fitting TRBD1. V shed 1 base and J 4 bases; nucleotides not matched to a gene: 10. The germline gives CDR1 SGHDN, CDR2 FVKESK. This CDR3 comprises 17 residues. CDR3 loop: CASSQGVDRARYNEQFF. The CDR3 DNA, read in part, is TGTGCCAGCAGCCAAGGGGTCGACAGGGCGAGGTACAATGAG.

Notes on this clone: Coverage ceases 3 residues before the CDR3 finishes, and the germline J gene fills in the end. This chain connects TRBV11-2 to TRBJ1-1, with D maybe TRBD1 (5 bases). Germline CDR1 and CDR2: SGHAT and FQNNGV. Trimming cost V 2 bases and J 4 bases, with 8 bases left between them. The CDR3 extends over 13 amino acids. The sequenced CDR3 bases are TGTGCCAGCAGCTTATCCGGGGGCACTGAA. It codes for CASSLSGGTE. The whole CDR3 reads CASSLSGGTEAFF.

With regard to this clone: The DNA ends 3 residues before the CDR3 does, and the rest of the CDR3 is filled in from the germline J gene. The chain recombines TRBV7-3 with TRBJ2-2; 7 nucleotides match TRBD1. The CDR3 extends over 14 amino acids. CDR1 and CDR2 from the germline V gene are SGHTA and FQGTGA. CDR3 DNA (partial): TGTGCCAGCAGCGCGACAGGGAGAAATGAAAAG. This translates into CASSATGRNEK. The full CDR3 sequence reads CASSATGRNEKLFF.

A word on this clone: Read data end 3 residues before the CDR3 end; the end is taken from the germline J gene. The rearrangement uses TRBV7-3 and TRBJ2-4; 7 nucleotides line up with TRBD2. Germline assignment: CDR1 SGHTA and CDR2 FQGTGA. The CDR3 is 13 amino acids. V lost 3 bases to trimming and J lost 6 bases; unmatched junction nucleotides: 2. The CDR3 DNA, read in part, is TGTGCCAGCAGCTTGGGGGGGACAAACATT. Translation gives CASSLGGTNI. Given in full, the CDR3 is CASSLGGTNIQYF.

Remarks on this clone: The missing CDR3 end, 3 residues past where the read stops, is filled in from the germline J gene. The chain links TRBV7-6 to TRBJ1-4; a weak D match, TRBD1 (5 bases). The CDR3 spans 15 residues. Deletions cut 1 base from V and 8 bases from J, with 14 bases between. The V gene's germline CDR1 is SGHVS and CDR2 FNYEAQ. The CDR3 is CASSLGQGAGEKLFF. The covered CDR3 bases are TGTGCCAGCAGCTTAGGGCAGGGAGCGGGGGAAAAA.

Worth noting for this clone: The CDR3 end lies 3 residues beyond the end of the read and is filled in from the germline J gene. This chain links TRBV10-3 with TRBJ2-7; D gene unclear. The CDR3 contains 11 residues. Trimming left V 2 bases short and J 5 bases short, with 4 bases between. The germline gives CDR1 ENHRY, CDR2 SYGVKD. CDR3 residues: CAISERDEQYF. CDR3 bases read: TGTGCCATCAGTGAGAGGGACGAG.

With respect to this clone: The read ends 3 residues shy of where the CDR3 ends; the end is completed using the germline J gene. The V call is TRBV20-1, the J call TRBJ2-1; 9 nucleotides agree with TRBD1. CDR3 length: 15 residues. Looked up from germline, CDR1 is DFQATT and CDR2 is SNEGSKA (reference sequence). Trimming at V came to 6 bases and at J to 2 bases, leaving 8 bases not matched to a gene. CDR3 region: CSARRGTGTYNEQFF. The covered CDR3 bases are TGCAGTGCCCGCCGCGGGACAGGGACCTACAATGAG.

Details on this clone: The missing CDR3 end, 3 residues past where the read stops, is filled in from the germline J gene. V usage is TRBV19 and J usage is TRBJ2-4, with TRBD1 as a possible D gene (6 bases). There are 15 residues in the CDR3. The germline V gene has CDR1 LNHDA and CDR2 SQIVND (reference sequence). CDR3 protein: CASSITQGSNYGQYF. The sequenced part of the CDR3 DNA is TGTGCCAGTAGTATTACTCAGGGGTCTAACTATGGT.

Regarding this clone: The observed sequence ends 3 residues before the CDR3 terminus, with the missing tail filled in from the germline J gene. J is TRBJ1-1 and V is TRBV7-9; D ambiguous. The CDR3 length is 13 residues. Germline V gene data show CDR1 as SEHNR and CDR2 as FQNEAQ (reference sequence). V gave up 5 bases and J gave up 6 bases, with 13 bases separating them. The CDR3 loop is CASSVQNFPEAFF. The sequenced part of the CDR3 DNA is TGTGCCAGCAGCGTACAGAACTTCCCTGAA. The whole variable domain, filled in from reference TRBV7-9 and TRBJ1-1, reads DTGVSQNPRHKITKRGQNVTFRCDPISEHNRLYWYRQTLGQGPEFLTYFQNEAQLEKSRLLSDRFSAERPKGSFSTLEIQRTEQGDSAMYLCASSVQNFPEAFFGQGTRLTVV.

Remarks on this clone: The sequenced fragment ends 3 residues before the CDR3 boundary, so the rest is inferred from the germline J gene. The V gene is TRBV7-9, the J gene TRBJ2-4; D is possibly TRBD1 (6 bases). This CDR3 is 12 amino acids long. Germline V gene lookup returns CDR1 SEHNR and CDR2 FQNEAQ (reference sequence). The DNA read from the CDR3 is TGTGCCAGCAGCTCAGGGACATTTGGT. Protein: CASSSGTFG. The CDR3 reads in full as CASSSGTFGQYF.

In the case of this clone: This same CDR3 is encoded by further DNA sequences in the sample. CDR3 loop: CSARDLAGGDEQYF. CDR3 DNA (partial): TGCAGTGCTAGAGATTTGGCGGGAGGAGACGAG. The chain joins TRBV20-1 to TRBJ2-7; 8 bases align to TRBD2. The CDR3 end lies 3 residues beyond the end of the read and is filled in from the germline J gene. Germline V gene sequence: CDR1 DFQATT, CDR2 SNEGSKA (reference sequence). V lost 0 bases to trimming and J lost 5 bases; unmatched junction nucleotides: 6. CDR3 size: 14 residues.

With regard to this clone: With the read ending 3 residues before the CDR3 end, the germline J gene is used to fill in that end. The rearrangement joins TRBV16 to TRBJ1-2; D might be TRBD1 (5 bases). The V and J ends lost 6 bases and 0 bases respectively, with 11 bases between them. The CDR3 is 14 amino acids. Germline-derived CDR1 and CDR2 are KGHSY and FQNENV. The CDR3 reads CASSPATANYGYTF. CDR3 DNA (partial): TGTGCCAGCAGTCCAGCGACAGCTAACTATGGC. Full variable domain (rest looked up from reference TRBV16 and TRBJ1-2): GEEVAQTPKHLVRGEGQKAKLYCAPIKGHSYVFWYQQVLKNEFKFLISFQNENVFDETGMPKERFSAKCLPNSPCSLEIQATKLEDSAVYFCASSPATANYGYTFGSGTRLTVV.

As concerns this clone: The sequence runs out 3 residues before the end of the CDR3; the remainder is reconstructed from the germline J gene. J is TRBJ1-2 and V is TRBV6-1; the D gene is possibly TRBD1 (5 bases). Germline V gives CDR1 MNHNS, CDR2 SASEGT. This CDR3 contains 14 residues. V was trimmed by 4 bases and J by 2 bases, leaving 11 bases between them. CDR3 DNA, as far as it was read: TGTGCCAGCAGTGCCCCGACAGTCAACTATGGC. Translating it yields CASSAPTVNYG. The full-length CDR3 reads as CASSAPTVNYGYTF.

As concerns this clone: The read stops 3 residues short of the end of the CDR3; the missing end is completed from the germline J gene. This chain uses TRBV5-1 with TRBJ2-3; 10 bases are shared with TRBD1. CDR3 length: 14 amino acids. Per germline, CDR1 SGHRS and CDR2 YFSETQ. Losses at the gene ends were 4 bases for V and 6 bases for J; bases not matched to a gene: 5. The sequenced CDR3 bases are TGCGCCAGCAGCGTAGGACAGGGGGATGATACG. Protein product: CASSVGQGDDT. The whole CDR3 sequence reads CASSVGQGDDTQYF.